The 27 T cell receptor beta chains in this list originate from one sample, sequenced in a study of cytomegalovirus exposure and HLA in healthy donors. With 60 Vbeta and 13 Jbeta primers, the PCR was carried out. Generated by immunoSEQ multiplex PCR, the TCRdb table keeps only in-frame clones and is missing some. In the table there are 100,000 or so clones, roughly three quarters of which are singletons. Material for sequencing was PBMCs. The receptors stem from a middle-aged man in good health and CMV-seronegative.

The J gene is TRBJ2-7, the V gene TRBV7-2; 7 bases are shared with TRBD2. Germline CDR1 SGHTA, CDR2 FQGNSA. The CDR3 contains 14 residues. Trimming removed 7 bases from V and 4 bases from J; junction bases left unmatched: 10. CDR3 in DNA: TGTGCCAGCACCCCCCCCAGCGGGAAGTACGAGCAGTACTTC. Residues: CASTPPSGKYEQYF.

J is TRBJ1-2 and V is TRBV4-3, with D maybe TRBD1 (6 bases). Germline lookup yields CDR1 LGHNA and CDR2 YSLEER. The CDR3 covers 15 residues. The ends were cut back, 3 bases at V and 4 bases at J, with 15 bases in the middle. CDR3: CASSQDPGHRYGYTF. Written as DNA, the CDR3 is TGCGCCAGCAGCCAGGATCCGGGACACCGCTATGGCTACACCTTC.

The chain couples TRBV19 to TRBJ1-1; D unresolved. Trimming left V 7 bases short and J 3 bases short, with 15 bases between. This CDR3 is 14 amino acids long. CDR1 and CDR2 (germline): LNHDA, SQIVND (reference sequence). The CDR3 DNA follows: TGTGCCAGTAAGAGGGCGGTTACGGACACTGAAGCTTTCTTT. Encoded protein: CASKRAVTDTEAFF.

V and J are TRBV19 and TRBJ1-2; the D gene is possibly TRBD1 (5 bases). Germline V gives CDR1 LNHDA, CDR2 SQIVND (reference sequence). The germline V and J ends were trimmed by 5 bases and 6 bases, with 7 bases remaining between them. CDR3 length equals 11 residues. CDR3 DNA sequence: TGTGCCAGTAGTCCAGGGAATGGCTACACCTTC. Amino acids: CASSPGNGYTF. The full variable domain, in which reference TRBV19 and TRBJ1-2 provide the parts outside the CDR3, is DGGITQSPKYLFRKEGQNVTLSCEQNLNHDAMYWYRQDPGQGLRLIYYSQIVNDFQKGDIAEGYSVSREKKESFPLTVTSAQKNPTAFYLCASSPGNGYTFGSGTRLTVV.

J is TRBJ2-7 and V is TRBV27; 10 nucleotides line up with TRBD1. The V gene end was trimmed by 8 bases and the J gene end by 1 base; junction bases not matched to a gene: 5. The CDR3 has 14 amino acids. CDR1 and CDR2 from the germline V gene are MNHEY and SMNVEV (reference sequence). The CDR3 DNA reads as TGTGCCAGCCGCGGGACAGGGGAGTCCTACGAGCAGTACTTC. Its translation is CASRGTGESYEQYF.

CDR3 loop: CASSARQGSDEQYF. CDR3 coding DNA: TGTGCCAGCAGCGCCAGACAGGGGAGTGACGAGCAGTACTTC. The gene calls are TRBV9 and TRBJ2-5, with 8 bases lining up with TRBD1. The assigned J gene may be wrong: the sequence end matches TRBJ2-7 better. CDR1 SGDLS and CDR2 YYNGEE come from the germline V gene. This CDR3 spans 14 amino acids.

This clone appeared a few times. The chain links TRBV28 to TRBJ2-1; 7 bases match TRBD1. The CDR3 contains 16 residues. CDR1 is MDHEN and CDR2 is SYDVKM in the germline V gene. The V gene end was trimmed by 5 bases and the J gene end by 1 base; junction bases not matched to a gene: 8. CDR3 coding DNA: TGTGCCAGCAGTCTCGAAGGGGGCATATCCTACAATGAGCAGTTCTTC. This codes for CASSLEGGISYNEQFF.

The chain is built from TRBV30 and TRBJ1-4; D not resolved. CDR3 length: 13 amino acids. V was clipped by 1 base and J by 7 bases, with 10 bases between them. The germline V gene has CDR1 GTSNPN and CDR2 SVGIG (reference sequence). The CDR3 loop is CAWSGSLGEKLFF. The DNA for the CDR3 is TGTGCCTGGAGTGGTAGCTTGGGTGAAAAACTGTTTTTT. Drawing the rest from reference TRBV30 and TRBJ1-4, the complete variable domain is SQTIHQWPATLVQPVGSPLSLECTVEGTSNPNLYWYRQAAGRGLQLLFYSVGIGQISSEVPQNLSASRPQDRQFILSSKKLLLSDSGFYLCAWSGSLGEKLFFGSGTQLSVL.

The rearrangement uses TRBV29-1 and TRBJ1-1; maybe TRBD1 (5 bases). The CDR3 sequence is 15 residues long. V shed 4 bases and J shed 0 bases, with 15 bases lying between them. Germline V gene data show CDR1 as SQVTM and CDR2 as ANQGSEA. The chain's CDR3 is CSVAPLGLLNTEAFF. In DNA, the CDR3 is TGCAGCGTTGCCCCATTGGGACTCTTGAACACTGAAGCTTTCTTT.

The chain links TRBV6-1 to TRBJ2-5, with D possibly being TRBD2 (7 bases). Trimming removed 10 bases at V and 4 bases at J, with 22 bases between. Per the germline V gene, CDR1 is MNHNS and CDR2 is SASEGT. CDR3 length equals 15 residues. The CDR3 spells CATQGGGGRRETQYF. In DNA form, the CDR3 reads TGTGCCACCCAAGGGGGGGGCGGTCGGCGAGAGACCCAGTACTTC.

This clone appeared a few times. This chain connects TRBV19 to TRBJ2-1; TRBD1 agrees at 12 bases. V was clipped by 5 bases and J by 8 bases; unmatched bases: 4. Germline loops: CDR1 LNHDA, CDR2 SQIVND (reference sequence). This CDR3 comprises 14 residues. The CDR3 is CASSSGTGGYEQFF. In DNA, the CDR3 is TGTGCCAGTAGTTCCGGGACAGGGGGCTATGAGCAGTTCTTC.

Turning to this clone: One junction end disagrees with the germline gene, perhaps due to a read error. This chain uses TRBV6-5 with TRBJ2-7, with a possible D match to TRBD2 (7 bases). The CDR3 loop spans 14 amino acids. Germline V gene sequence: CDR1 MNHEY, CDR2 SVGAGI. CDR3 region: CASRPRGGAYKQYF. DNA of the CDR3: TGTGCCAGCAGGCCACGCGGGGGCGCCTACAAGCAGTACTTC.

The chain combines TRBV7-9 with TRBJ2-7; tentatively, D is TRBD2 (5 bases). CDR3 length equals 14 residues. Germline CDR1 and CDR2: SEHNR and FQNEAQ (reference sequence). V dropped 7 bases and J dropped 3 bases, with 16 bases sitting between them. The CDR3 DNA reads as TGTGCCAGCACGAGAGCGGACGGGAACTACGAGCAGTACTTC. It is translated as CASTRADGNYEQYF.

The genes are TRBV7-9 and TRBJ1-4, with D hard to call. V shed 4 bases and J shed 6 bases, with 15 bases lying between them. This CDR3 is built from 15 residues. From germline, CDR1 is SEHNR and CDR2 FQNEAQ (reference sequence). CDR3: CASSSQYSSYEKLFF. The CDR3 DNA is TGTGCCAGCAGCTCTCAATACAGCAGCTATGAAAAACTGTTTTTT. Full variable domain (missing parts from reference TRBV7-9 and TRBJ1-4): DTGVSQNPRHKITKRGQNVTFRCDPISEHNRLYWYRQTLGQGPEFLTYFQNEAQLEKSRLLSDRFSAERPKGSFSTLEIQRTEQGDSAMYLCASSSQYSSYEKLFFGSGTQLSVL.

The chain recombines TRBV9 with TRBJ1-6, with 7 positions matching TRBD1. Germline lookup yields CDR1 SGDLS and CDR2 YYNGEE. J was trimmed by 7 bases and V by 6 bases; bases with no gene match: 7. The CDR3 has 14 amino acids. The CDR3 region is CASNTKGANSPLHF. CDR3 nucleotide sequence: TGTGCCAGCAACACGAAGGGGGCGAATTCACCCCTCCACTTT.

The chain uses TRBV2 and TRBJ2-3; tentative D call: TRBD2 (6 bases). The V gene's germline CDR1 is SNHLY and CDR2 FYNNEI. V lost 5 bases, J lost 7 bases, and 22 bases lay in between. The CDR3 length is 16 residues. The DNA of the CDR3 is TGTGCCAGCAGTCAAAGGGGAGGTCCCATGGGTAATACGCAGTATTTT. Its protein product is CASSQRGGPMGNTQYF. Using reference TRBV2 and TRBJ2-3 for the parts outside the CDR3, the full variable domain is EPEVTQTPSHQVTQMGQEVILRCVPISNHLYFYWYRQILGQKVEFLVSFYNNEISEKSEIFDDQFSVERPDGSNFTLKIRSTKLEDSAMYFCASSQRGGPMGNTQYFGPGTRLTVL.

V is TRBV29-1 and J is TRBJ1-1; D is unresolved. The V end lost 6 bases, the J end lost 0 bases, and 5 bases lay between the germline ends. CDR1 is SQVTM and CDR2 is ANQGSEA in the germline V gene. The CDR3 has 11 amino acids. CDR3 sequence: CSVEMNTEAFF. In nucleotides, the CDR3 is TGCAGCGTCGAGATGAACACTGAAGCTTTCTTT.

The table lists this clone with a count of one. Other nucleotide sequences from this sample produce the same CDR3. The CDR3 spells CASSLTGGADTQYF. Here the CDR3 DNA reads TGTGCCAGCAGCCTGACGGGGGGTGCAGATACGCAGTATTTT. The rearrangement links TRBV7-9 to TRBJ2-3, with 7 bases lining up with TRBD2. There are 14 residues in the CDR3. Germline values: CDR1 SEHNR, CDR2 FQNEAQ (reference sequence). Losses at the gene ends were 5 bases for V and 4 bases for J; bases not matched to a gene: 6.

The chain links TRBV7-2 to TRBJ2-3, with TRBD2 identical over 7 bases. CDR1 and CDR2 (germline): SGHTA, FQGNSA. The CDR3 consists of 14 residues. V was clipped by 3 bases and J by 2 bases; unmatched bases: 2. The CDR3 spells CASSLGGDTDTQYF. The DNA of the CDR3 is TGTGCCAGCAGCTTGGGGGGGGACACAGATACGCAGTATTTT.

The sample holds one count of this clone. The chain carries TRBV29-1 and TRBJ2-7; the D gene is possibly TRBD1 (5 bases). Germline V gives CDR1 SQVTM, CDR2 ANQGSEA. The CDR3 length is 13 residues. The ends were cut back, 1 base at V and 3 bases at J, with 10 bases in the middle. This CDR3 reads CSVEGGWGYEQYF. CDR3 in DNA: TGCAGCGTTGAAGGGGGCTGGGGCTACGAGCAGTACTTC.

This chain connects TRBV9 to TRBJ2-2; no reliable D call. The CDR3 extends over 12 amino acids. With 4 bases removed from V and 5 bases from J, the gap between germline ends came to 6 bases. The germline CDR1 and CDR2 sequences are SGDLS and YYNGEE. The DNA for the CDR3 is TGTGCCAGCAGCCCCCAAACCGGGGAGCTGTTTTTT. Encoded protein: CASSPQTGELFF.

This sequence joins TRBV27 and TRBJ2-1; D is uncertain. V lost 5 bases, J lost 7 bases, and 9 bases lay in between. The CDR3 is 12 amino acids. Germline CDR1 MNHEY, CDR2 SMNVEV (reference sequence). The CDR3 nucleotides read TGTGCCAGCAGTCCCCGAGTTAATGAGCAGTTCTTC. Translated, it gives CASSPRVNEQFF.

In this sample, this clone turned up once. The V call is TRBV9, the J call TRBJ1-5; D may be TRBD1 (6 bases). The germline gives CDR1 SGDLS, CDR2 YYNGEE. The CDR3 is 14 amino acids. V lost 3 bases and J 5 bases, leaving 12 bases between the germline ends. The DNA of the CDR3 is TGTGCCAGCAGCGAGGGGGGGCGAGATCAGCCCCAGCATTTT. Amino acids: CASSEGGRDQPQHF.

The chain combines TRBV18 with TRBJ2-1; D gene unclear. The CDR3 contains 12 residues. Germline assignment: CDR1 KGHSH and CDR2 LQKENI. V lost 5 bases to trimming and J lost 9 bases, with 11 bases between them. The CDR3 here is CASSGDWVEQFF. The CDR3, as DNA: TGTGCCAGCTCAGGAGACTGGGTTGAGCAGTTCTTC.

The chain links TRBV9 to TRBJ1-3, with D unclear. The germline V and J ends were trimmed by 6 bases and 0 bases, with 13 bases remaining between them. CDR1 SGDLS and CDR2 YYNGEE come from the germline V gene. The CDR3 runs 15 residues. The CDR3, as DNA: TGTGCCAGCAACACGGGATTTAGCTCTGGAAACACCATATATTTT. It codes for CASNTGFSSGNTIYF.

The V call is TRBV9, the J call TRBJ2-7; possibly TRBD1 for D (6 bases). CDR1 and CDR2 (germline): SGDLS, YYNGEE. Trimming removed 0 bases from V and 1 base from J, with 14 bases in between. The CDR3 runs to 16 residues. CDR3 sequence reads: CASSVARTALSYEQYF. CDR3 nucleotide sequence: TGTGCCAGCAGCGTAGCCAGGACAGCTCTTTCCTACGAGCAGTACTTC. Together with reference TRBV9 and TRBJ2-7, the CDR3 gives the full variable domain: DSGVTQTPKHLITATGQRVTLRCSPRSGDLSVYWYQQSLDQGLQFLIQYYNGEERAKGNILERFSAQQFPDLHSELNLSSLELGDSALYFCASSVARTALSYEQYFGPGTRLTVT.

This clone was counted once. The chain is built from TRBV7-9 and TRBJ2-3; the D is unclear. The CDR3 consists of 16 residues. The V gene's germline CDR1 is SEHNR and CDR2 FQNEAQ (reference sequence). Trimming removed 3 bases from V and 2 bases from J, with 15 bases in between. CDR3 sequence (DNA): TGTGCCAGCAGCTTTTTGACACCGGATTACACAGATACGCAGTATTTT. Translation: CASSFLTPDYTDTQYF.